A selection of T cell receptor beta chains follows, all from one sample in a study of memory CD8 T cells in hepatitis C reinfection. TCRdb's copy holds only in-frame clones and misses some; the assay was immunoSEQ multiplex PCR. The sample lists over 35,000 clones; 70% to 90% were seen once. The sample comprised naive CD8+ T cells sorted from blood. These TCRs come from a man aged 18 to 35 with hepatitis C virus infection. Each CDR3 is given with its conserved first and last residue. A D gene is named only where the DNA matches it firmly.

J	V	D	CDR3
TRBJ2-1	TRBV5-4	TRBD2	CASSSGLAGVGIF
TRBJ2-6	TRBV4-1	TRBD1	CASGSTGATGANVLTF
TRBJ2-1	TRBV11-2	TRBD2	CASSPGLAGNIEQFF
TRBJ1-4	TRBV5-1	TRBD1	CASGASGTGNEKLFF
TRBJ1-2	TRBV27	TRBD1	CASSLSPTGGWYGYTF
TRBJ2-7	TRBV7-6	.	CASSLDEHYEQYF
TRBJ2-5	TRBV5-6	.	CASSLASRGQETQYF
TRBJ1-2	TRBV7-9	.	CASSSPLTQNYGYTF
TRBJ2-7	TRBV11-2	TRBD2	CASSLGTSGSYEQYF
TRBJ1-1	TRBV2	.	CASSDAGGANTEAFF
TRBJ2-1	TRBV7-9	TRBD2	CASSLALAGNNEQFF
TRBJ1-3	TRBV7-9	.	CASSGQQGNTIYF
TRBJ1-1	TRBV2	.	CASSHNPQSSEAFF
TRBJ2-7	TRBV9	TRBD1	CASSNQGQVSEQYF
TRBJ2-1	TRBV19	TRBD2	CATRGREYYNEQFF
TRBJ2-1	TRBV11-2	TRBD1	CASSHPGQGWNEQFF
.	TRBV5-1	TRBD1	CASSGTGAGEQYF
TRBJ2-7	TRBV7-8	.	CASSLGAGPWYEQYF